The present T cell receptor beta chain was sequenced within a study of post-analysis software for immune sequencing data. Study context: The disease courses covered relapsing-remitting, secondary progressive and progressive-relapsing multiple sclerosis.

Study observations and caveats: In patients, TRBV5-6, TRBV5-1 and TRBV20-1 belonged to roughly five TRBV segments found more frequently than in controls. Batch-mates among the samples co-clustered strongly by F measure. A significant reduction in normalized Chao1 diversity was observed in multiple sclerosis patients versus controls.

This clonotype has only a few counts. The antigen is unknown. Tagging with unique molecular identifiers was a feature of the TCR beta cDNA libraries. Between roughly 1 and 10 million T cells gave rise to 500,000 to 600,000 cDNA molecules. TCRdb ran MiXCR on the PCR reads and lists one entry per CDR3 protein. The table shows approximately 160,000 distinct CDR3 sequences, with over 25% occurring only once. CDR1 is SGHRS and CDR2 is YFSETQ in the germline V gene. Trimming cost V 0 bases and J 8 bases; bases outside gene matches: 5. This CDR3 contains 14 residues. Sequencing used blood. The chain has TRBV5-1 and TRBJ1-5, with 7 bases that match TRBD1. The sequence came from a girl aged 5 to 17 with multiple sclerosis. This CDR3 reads CASSLGQGDEPQHF. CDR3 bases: TGCGCCAGCAGCTTGGGACAGGGAGACGAGCCCCAGCATTTT. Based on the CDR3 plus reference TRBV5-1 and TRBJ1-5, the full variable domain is KAGVTQTPRYLIKTRGQQVTLSCSPISGHRSVSWYQQTPGQGLQFLFEYFSETQRNKGNFPGRFSGRQFSNSRSEMNVSTLELGDSALYLCASSLGQGDEPQHFGDGTRLSIL.